These 24 T cell receptor beta chains originate from one sample sequenced in a study of post-analysis software for immune sequencing data. Whole-study results and caveats: Five or six TRBV segments, TRBV5-6, TRBV5-1 and TRBV20-1 among them, were found more frequent in patients than controls.

These receptors' antigens are unknown. Libraries were made from TCR beta cDNA, and they carried unique molecular identifiers. TCRdb itself ran the PCR reads through MiXCR, one entry per CDR3 protein. The table has roughly 700,000 distinct CDR3 sequences, 30% seen once; the top ten hold more than 0.45%. Material: blood. These receptors were collected from a girl between 5 and 17 years old with multiple sclerosis.

About this clonotype itself: At one of its ends the junction is not consistent with the germline gene, which may arise from a read error. The chain joins TRBV29-1 to TRBJ2-5; D may correspond to TRBD1 or TRBD2 (6 bases each). CDR3 length: 13 residues. The germline V gene has CDR1 SQVTM and CDR2 ANQGSEA. In nucleotides, the CDR3 is TGCAGCGCCCTAGGGGGGAGCCAAGAGATCCAGTACTTC. Its protein product is CSALGGSQEIQYF.

This clonotype was observed a single time. The genes are TRBV5-1 and TRBJ1-6, with unresolved D. V lost 2 bases and J 4 bases, leaving 7 bases between the germline ends. The CDR3 is 14 residues long. The germline V gene has CDR1 SGHRS and CDR2 YFSETQ. CDR3 amino acids: CASSFGPYNSPLHF. DNA of the CDR3: TGCGCCAGCAGCTTTGGACCGTATAATTCACCCCTCCACTTT.

The sample holds one count of this clonotype. The V and J genes are TRBV27 and TRBJ1-1; D is unclear. The CDR3 has 14 amino acids. V was pared by 1 base and J by 1 base, with 7 bases between. Germline loops: CDR1 MNHEY, CDR2 SMNVEV (reference sequence). CDR3 protein: CASSLFQKNTEAFF. As DNA, the CDR3 is TGTGCCAGCAGTTTATTTCAGAAGAACACTGAAGCTTTCTTT.

This clonotype came up many times. The chain carries TRBV29-1 and TRBJ2-5, with TRBD1 matching over 7 bases. The CDR3 totals 13 residues. J lost 3 bases, V lost 7 bases, and 8 bases had no gene match. The V gene's germline CDR1 is SQVTM and CDR2 ANQGSEA. CDR3 sequence reads: CSEVSQGKETQYF. The CDR3, as DNA: TGCAGCGAAGTCTCACAGGGGAAAGAGACCCAGTACTTC.

The chain joins TRBV20-1 to TRBJ1-5; no definite D call. The CDR3 runs to 14 residues. Germline V lookup: CDR1 DFQATT, CDR2 SNEGSKA (reference sequence). Between the trimmed V and J ends, which lost 3 bases and 2 bases, there was a span of 11 bases. The CDR3 loop reads CSARVGKGNQPQHF. In nucleotides, the CDR3 is TGCAGTGCTAGGGTAGGGAAGGGCAATCAGCCCCAGCATTTT.

With respect to this clonotype: A single base separates this from a much larger clone, so it may be a read error. J is TRBJ2-4 and V is TRBV20-1, with TRBD2 matching 14 bases. The DNA end is more similar to TRBJ2-7, so the J call may be wrong. Germline V CDR1 and CDR2: DFQATT, SNEGSKA (reference sequence). This CDR3 has 14 residues. CDR3 nucleotides: TGCAGTGCTGCAGGACTAGCGGGGGGCTACGAGCAGTACTTC. Protein sequence: CSAAGLAGGYEQYF.

This clonotype was seen a handful of times. Compared with germline, one end of the junction differs, possibly owing to a read error. CDR3 in DNA: TGTACCAGCAGCTTCCACCAGGGAAGCAAAAACATTCAGTACTTC. Its translation is CTSSFHQGSKNIQYF. The chain is built from TRBV7-9 and TRBJ2-4; possible D gene TRBD1, 5 bases. The CDR3 runs 15 residues. Per the germline V gene, CDR1 is SEHNR and CDR2 is FQNEAQ (reference sequence).

Comment on this clonotype: The germline gene is not matched at one end of the junction; a read error may be the cause. This sequence joins TRBV5-1 and TRBJ2-7, with 8 nucleotides matching TRBD2. Germline loops: CDR1 SGHRS, CDR2 YFSETQ. This CDR3 spans 14 amino acids. The CDR3 loop reads CAGSPREGTGEQYF. CDR3 bases: TGCGCCGGCAGCCCCCGGGAGGGGACGGGCGAGCAGTACTTC. Looking up the rest from reference TRBV5-1 and TRBJ2-7 gives the full variable domain: KAGVTQTPRYLIKTRGQQVTLSCSPISGHRSVSWYQQTPGQGLQFLFEYFSETQRNKGNFPGRFSGRQFSNSRSEMNVSTLELGDSALYLCAGSPREGTGEQYFGPGTRLTVT.

This chain joins TRBV3-1 and TRBJ2-7, with D maybe TRBD1 (6 bases). The CDR3 loop spans 14 amino acids. Trimming took off 4 bases at V and 6 bases at J, with 16 bases between the two ends. CDR1 is LGHDT and CDR2 is YNNKEL in the germline V gene (reference sequence). The CDR3 spells CASSPFWGQGEQYF. The CDR3 region has the DNA TGTGCCAGCAGCCCCTTTTGGGGGCAGGGCGAGCAGTACTTC.

This clonotype occurred many times. The V gene is TRBV29-1, the J gene TRBJ2-1; D call uncertain. This CDR3 contains 14 residues. V was clipped by 4 bases and J by 0 bases, with 10 bases between them. CDR1 is SQVTM, CDR2 ANQGSEA, per germline. The chain's CDR3 is CSVGGSSSYNEQFF. In DNA form, the CDR3 reads TGCAGCGTTGGTGGCAGTAGCTCCTACAATGAGCAGTTCTTC.

This clonotype has only a few counts. The V gene is TRBV2, the J gene TRBJ1-5; TRBD1 matches 7 bases. Germline V lookup: CDR1 SNHLY, CDR2 FYNNEI. The V gene end was trimmed by 7 bases and the J gene end by 3 bases; junction bases not matched to a gene: 6. This CDR3 comprises 14 residues. The CDR3 spells CASTPDRVNQPQHF. Written as DNA, the CDR3 is TGTGCCAGCACCCCCGACAGGGTCAATCAGCCCCAGCATTTT. The full variable domain, with the rest looked up from reference TRBV2 and TRBJ1-5, is EPEVTQTPSHQVTQMGQEVILRCVPISNHLYFYWYRQILGQKVEFLVSFYNNEISEKSEIFDDQFSVERPDGSNFTLKIRSTKLEDSAMYFCASTPDRVNQPQHFGDGTRLSIL.

This rearrangement joins TRBV5-1 to TRBJ2-6; D could derive from TRBD1 or TRBD2 (6 bases each). The CDR3 length is 15 residues. V was clipped by 2 bases and J by 4 bases, with 10 bases between them. Germline CDR1 and CDR2: SGHRS and YFSETQ. The CDR3 loop is CASSFGGQGANVLTF. The CDR3 region has the DNA TGCGCCAGCAGCTTTGGGGGGCAAGGGGCCAACGTCCTGACTTTC. The full variable domain, rest sourced from reference TRBV5-1 and TRBJ2-6, is KAGVTQTPRYLIKTRGQQVTLSCSPISGHRSVSWYQQTPGQGLQFLFEYFSETQRNKGNFPGRFSGRQFSNSRSEMNVSTLELGDSALYLCASSFGGQGANVLTFGAGSRLTVL.

The V call is TRBV4-1, the J call TRBJ1-5; the D is unclear. V was shortened by 1 base and J by 6 bases, with 10 bases between the two germline ends. Germline V gene sequence: CDR1 MGHRA, CDR2 YSYEKL. The CDR3 spans 14 residues. CDR3 in amino acids: CASSQGPPPQPQHF. The CDR3 DNA reads as TGCGCCAGCAGCCAAGGTCCCCCGCCTCAGCCCCAGCATTTT.

The rearrangement joins TRBV20-1 to TRBJ1-6, with 7 bases aligning to TRBD1. In germline, CDR1 is DFQATT, CDR2 SNEGSKA (reference sequence). V dropped 2 bases and J dropped 4; count of bases not matched to a gene: 11. The CDR3 extends over 17 amino acids. Here the CDR3 reads CSARPRQGSKYNSPLHF. The CDR3 coding sequence is TGCAGTGCTAGACCTAGACAGGGTTCCAAATATAATTCACCCCTCCACTTT.

The chain employs TRBV20-1 and TRBJ2-2; the D gene is possibly TRBD2 (5 bases). The CDR3 has 14 residues. In germline, CDR1 is DFQATT, CDR2 SNEGSKA (reference sequence). Trimming took off 5 bases at V and 3 bases at J, with 13 bases between the two ends. CDR3 bases: TGCAGTGCTCCGACTTCGAGGGACACCGGGGAGCTGTTTTTT. Translated, it gives CSAPTSRDTGELFF.

This chain links TRBV20-1 with TRBJ2-1; no clear D. V lost 7 bases to trimming and J lost 7 bases, with 11 bases between them. This CDR3 spans 11 amino acids. Germline CDR1 reads DFQATT; CDR2 reads SNEGSKA (reference sequence). This CDR3 is CSVRLRNEQFF. In DNA, the CDR3 is TGCAGTGTCCGGCTACGGAATGAGCAGTTCTTC.

This clonotype was recorded a few times. The CDR3 DNA reads as TGTGCCACCAGCAGGGACCGGGGCCGCTATGGCTACACCTTC. This encodes CATSRDRGRYGYTF. The J gene is TRBJ1-2, the V gene TRBV15, with a possible D match to TRBD1 (5 bases). The V gene lost 3 bases and the J gene lost 4 bases, with 12 bases spanning the gap. This CDR3 is 14 amino acids long. Looked up from germline, CDR1 is LNHNV and CDR2 is YYDKDF (reference sequence).

V gene TRBV10-3 combines with J gene TRBJ2-7; maybe TRBD1 (6 bases). The CDR3 contains 14 residues. CDR1 is ENHRY and CDR2 is SYGVKD in the germline V gene. V lost 10 bases, J lost 1 base, and 17 bases lay in between. CDR3 nucleotides: TGTGCCACGCTGACAGGCCTGGATTCCTACGAGCAGTACTTC. Its translation: CATLTGLDSYEQYF.

The genes are TRBV29-1 and TRBJ2-1; D tentatively fits TRBD1 or TRBD2 (5 bases each). Germline CDR1 SQVTM, CDR2 ANQGSEA. The V end was cut by 6 bases, the J end by 4 bases, with 16 bases between. The CDR3 is 14 amino acids. CDR3 residues: CSVLLRDLYNEQFF. CDR3 in DNA: TGCAGCGTCCTTCTCCGGGACCTTTACAATGAGCAGTTCTTC.

J is TRBJ2-2 and V is TRBV2; D is uncertain. The germline V gene has CDR1 SNHLY and CDR2 FYNNEI. Deletions cut 6 bases from V and 7 bases from J, with 12 bases between. CDR3 size: 13 residues. The CDR3 DNA reads TGTGCCAGCAGCCTAGACCAGATCGGGGAGCTGTTTTTT. Its protein product is CASSLDQIGELFF.

This clonotype was observed at least ten times. The gene calls are TRBV27 and TRBJ2-1, with TRBD1 as a possible D gene (6 bases). Germline V gives CDR1 MNHEY, CDR2 SMNVEV (reference sequence). This CDR3 is 16 amino acids long. Trimming pared 6 bases from V and 2 bases from J, leaving 17 bases between. CDR3 residues: CASSQGAGTTYNEQFF. The CDR3 DNA follows: TGTGCCAGCAGCCAAGGGGCCGGGACAACCTACAATGAGCAGTTCTTC.

This chain links TRBV24-1 with TRBJ1-1, with TRBD1 as a possible D gene (5 bases). In germline, CDR1 is KGHDR, CDR2 SFDVKD. V lost 5 bases to trimming and J lost 6 bases, with 12 bases between them. The CDR3 runs to 13 residues. The CDR3 nucleotides read TGTGCCACCAGTGCTGGGGACCCCTCTGAAGCTTTCTTT. It translates to CATSAGDPSEAFF.

The J gene is TRBJ2-3, the V gene TRBV15, with D possibly TRBD2 on 7 matching bases. The germline V and J ends were trimmed by 9 bases and 5 bases, with 18 bases remaining between them. Per germline, CDR1 LNHNV and CDR2 YYDKDF (reference sequence). There are 14 residues in the CDR3. DNA for the CDR3: TGTGCCACAAAATCCGGGGGGCGGTTAGATACGCAGTATTTT. Translating gives CATKSGGRLDTQYF.

The chain is built from TRBV2 and TRBJ1-2; possible D gene TRBD1, 6 bases. Germline-derived CDR1 and CDR2 are SNHLY and FYNNEI. The CDR3 is 13 amino acids. Trimming cost V 6 bases and J 2 bases, with 10 bases left between them. The CDR3 DNA reads as TGTGCCAGCAGAGAGGACAGAAACTATGGCTACACCTTC. Translating it yields CASREDRNYGYTF.